A selection of T cell receptor beta chains follows, all from one sample in a study of cytomegalovirus exposure and HLA in healthy donors. Only in-frame clones appear in the TCRdb table, and some are missing; sequencing was by immunoSEQ multiplex PCR. The profile shows approximately 100,000 clones, 60% to 85% of them singletons. Sequenced input: PBMCs. These receptor sequences come from a female donor in good health and CMV-seronegative. The CDR3 runs from the conserved cysteine through the conserved F or W. D genes are given only for firm matches. Clone size is given for some rows only: seen once, a few or many times, or a class if the clone is expanded.

CDR3aa	CDR3nt	abundance	d_gene	j_gene	v_gene	len
CASSAYRGESNQPQHF	TGTGCCAGCAGTGCGTACAGGGGAGAAAGCAATCAGCCCCAGCATTTT	few	TRBD1	TRBJ1-5	TRBV6-1	16
CASKYSSNQPQHF	TGTGCCAGCAAATACAGTAGCAATCAGCCCCAGCATTTT	many	.	TRBJ1-5	TRBV6-1	13
CASSQDNSEVSYEQYF	TGTGCCAGCAGCCAAGATAATAGCGAGGTCTCCTACGAGCAGTACTTC	.	.	TRBJ2-7	TRBV14	16
CASSQGARGQETQYF	TGTGCCAGCAGCCAGGGGGCAAGGGGTCAAGAGACCCAGTACTTC	few	TRBD1	TRBJ2-5	TRBV28	15
CASSPNTYGYTF	TGTGCCAGCAGCCCTAATACGTATGGCTACACCTTC	few	.	TRBJ1-2	TRBV5-6	12
CATSTLRGKWDEKLFF	TGTGCCACCAGCACCCTCCGGGGAAAGTGGGATGAAAAACTGTTTTTT	.	.	TRBJ1-4	TRBV15	16
CASSLDPQEKLFF	TGTGCCAGCAGCTTGGATCCTCAGGAAAAACTGTTTTTT	.	.	TRBJ1-4	TRBV5-4	13
CASSNRRTGYNYGYTF	TGTGCCAGTAGTAACCGCCGGACAGGGTATAACTATGGCTACACCTTC	.	TRBD1	TRBJ1-2	TRBV19	16
CASSHGQGDYNEQFF	TGCGCCAGCAGCCACGGACAGGGGGACTACAATGAGCAGTTCTTC	.	TRBD1	TRBJ2-1	TRBV4-3	15
CASRAPVSSGGRSGNTIYF	TGTGCCAGTAGAGCTCCGGTTTCCTCAGGGGGAAGATCTGGAAACACCATATATTTT	.	TRBD1	TRBJ1-3	TRBV19	19
CASSLVGSPYGYTF	TGTGCCAGCAGCTTGGTGGGCTCCCCTTATGGCTACACCTTC	.	.	TRBJ1-2	TRBV5-6	14
CASTGGLAGGYEQYF	TGTGCCAGCACCGGAGGGCTAGCGGGGGGTTACGAGCAGTACTTC	.	TRBD2	TRBJ2-7	TRBV6-1	15
CATFEGGAGYETQYF	TGTGCCACCTTTGAGGGGGGGGCAGGTTATGAGACCCAGTACTTC	.	.	TRBJ2-5	TRBV10-3	15
CASGFPGHRIEAFF	TGTGCTAGTGGTTTCCCGGGACATCGGATTGAAGCTTTCTTT	few	.	TRBJ1-1	TRBV12-5	14
CASRSGQGTGELFF	TGTGCCAGCAGGTCTGGACAGGGGACCGGGGAGCTGTTTTTT	.	TRBD1	TRBJ2-2	TRBV7-2	14
CSVEGGQGQYTEAFF	TGCAGCGTTGAAGGAGGTCAGGGGCAGTACACTGAAGCTTTCTTT	.	.	TRBJ1-1	TRBV29-1	15
CASSPGQPNEQFF	TGTGCCAGCAGTCCCGGACAGCCTAATGAGCAGTTCTTC	.	.	TRBJ2-1	TRBV6-4	13
CASSYTGVGVNTEAFF	TGTGCCAGCAGTTACACGGGGGTTGGGGTGAACACTGAAGCTTTCTTT	few	.	TRBJ1-1	TRBV6-5	16
CASSFSGRDRTSYNEQFF	TGTGCCAGCAGCTTTAGCGGCCGCGACAGAACTTCCTACAATGAGCAGTTCTTC	.	.	TRBJ2-1	TRBV5-4	18
CASSEARETQYF	TGTGCCAGCAGTGAAGCGAGGGAGACCCAGTACTTC	.	.	TRBJ2-5	TRBV6-1	12
CASSGGQGYQPQHF	TGTGCCAGCAGCGGGGGACAGGGCTATCAGCCCCAGCATTTT	.	TRBD1	TRBJ1-5	TRBV5-8	14
CASRSGVDRGQGGHEQYF	TGTGCCAGCAGATCGGGGGTCGACCGGGGGCAGGGGGGCCACGAGCAGTACTTC	.	.	TRBJ2-7	TRBV5-8	18
CASSLRLEEKLFF	TGTGCCAGCAGCTTACGACTAGAGGAAAAACTGTTTTTT	.	.	TRBJ1-4	TRBV7-8	13
CASSLDRGSSYNSPLHF	TGTGCCAGCAGTCTGGACAGGGGGAGCTCCTATAATTCACCCCTCCACTTT	.	TRBD1	TRBJ1-6	TRBV7-8	17
CASSTGQGTDTQYF	TGTGCCAGCAGCACCGGACAGGGTACAGATACGCAGTATTTT	.	TRBD1	TRBJ2-3	TRBV5-6	14
CASSSQGRVRQPQHF	TGTGCCAGCAGCTCACAGGGTCGGGTACGCCAGCCCCAGCATTTT	.	.	TRBJ1-5	TRBV7-8	15
CASSLTSLFLETQYF	TGTGCCAGCAGCTTAACTAGCCTCTTCTTAGAGACCCAGTACTTC	.	.	TRBJ2-5	TRBV11-2	15
CAISESTGGETQYF	TGTGCCATCAGTGAGTCGACCGGGGGGGAGACCCAGTACTTC	.	TRBD2	TRBJ2-5	TRBV10-3	14
CASSGTGGAGNQPQHF	TGTGCCAGCTCCGGGACAGGGGGTGCCGGTAATCAGCCCCAGCATTTT	.	TRBD1	TRBJ1-5	TRBV7-9	16
CASSPGRQGGYEQYF	TGTGCCAGCTCACCAGGTCGACAGGGAGGTTACGAGCAGTACTTC	.	.	TRBJ2-7	TRBV18	15
CASSLTGDSNTGELFF	TGTGCCAGCAGCTTAACAGGGGACTCGAACACCGGGGAGCTGTTTTTT	once	.	TRBJ2-2	TRBV5-4	16
CASSMGQGLGTEAFF	TGTGCCAGCAGCATGGGACAGGGCTTGGGGACTGAAGCTTTCTTT	.	TRBD1	TRBJ1-1	TRBV5-6	15
CASSYRQGATFF	TGTGCCAGCAGCTATCGACAGGGAGCGACTTTCTTT	few	TRBD1	TRBJ1-1	TRBV2	12
CASSSLAGGLKETQYF	TGTGCCAGCAGCTCTTTAGCGGGGGGGTTAAAAGAGACCCAGTACTTC	.	TRBD2	TRBJ2-5	TRBV5-6	16
CASSLSPGPRGPDTQYF	TGTGCCAGCAGCCTCTCACCGGGCCCCCGGGGTCCAGATACGCAGTATTTT	.	.	TRBJ2-3	TRBV5-6	17
CASSLDRGMNTEAFF	TGCGCCAGCAGCTTGGACAGGGGGATGAACACTGAAGCTTTCTTT	.	TRBD1	TRBJ1-1	TRBV5-1	15
CASSYSSSSNQPQHF	TGTGCCAGCAGTTACTCGAGTAGCAGCAATCAGCCCCAGCATTTT	.	.	TRBJ1-5	TRBV6-5	15
CASSESGRGYGYTF	TGCGCCAGCAGTGAGTCCGGCAGGGGCTATGGCTACACCTTC	.	.	TRBJ1-2	TRBV10-2	14
CSAGRTGDSAFF	TGCAGCGCCGGAAGGACAGGTGACTCCGCTTTCTTT	.	TRBD1	TRBJ1-1	TRBV29-1	12
CASSLPRLALYNEQFF	TGTGCCAGCAGCTTACCCCGACTAGCCCTCTACAATGAGCAGTTCTTC	.	TRBD2	TRBJ2-1	TRBV7-2	16
CASSQGTDRAYEQYF	TGTGCCAGCAGCCAAGGGACAGATAGAGCCTACGAGCAGTACTTC	once	TRBD1	TRBJ2-7	TRBV11-2	15
CASTEAGQAFSGANVLTF	TGTGCCAGCACAGAGGCGGGACAGGCTTTCTCTGGGGCCAACGTCCTGACTTTC	.	TRBD1	TRBJ2-6	TRBV5-6	18
CASSLGTSSFYEQYF	TGTGCCAGCAGCTTAGGGACTAGCTCTTTCTACGAGCAGTACTTC	.	TRBD2	TRBJ2-7	TRBV7-2	15
CASSSPGSGGRAGELFF	TGTGCCAGCAGCTCCCCGGGGAGCGGGGGGAGGGCCGGGGAGCTGTTTTTT	.	TRBD2	TRBJ2-2	TRBV7-3	17
CASSLRGTPDSEQFF	TGTGCCAGCAGCTTAAGGGGGACCCCAGACTCGGAGCAGTTCTTC	.	.	TRBJ2-1	TRBV7-2	15
CASSVREGNEQFF	TGTGCCAGCAGTGTGAGGGAGGGGAATGAGCAGTTCTTC	once	TRBD2	TRBJ2-1	TRBV6-1	13
CASRGQGAATEAFF	TGTGCCAGCAGGGGACAGGGGGCGGCTACTGAAGCTTTCTTT	few	TRBD1	TRBJ1-1	TRBV6-5	14
CASSFTSGGDYNEQFF	TGTGCCAGCAGCTTCACTAGCGGGGGTGACTACAATGAGCAGTTCTTC	once	TRBD2	TRBJ2-1	TRBV7-9	16
CASSQVSGELQETQYF	TGCGCCAGCAGCCAAGTTAGCGGTGAACTCCAAGAGACCCAGTACTTC	.	.	TRBJ2-5	TRBV4-3	16
CARSLERWPSVNYGYTF	TGTGCCAGAAGCTTGGAGAGGTGGCCCAGTGTTAACTATGGCTACACCTTC	.	.	TRBJ1-2	TRBV5-3	17
CASSHSEAGELFF	TGTGCCAGCAGCCATTCGGAGGCCGGGGAGCTGTTTTTT	.	.	TRBJ2-2	TRBV6-6	13
CASNPRLAAEKLFF	TGTGCCAGCAACCCTCGTTTAGCAGCAGAAAAACTGTTTTTT	few	.	TRBJ1-4	TRBV2	14
CASSWDRANSGANVLTF	TGTGCCAGCAGCTGGGACAGGGCAAACTCTGGGGCCAACGTCCTGACTTTC	.	TRBD1	TRBJ2-6	TRBV5-4	17
CASRPGTELQETQYF	TGTGCCAGCCGTCCTGGGACAGAGCTCCAAGAGACCCAGTACTTC	few	TRBD1	TRBJ2-5	TRBV5-4	15
CASSLQGQGATEAFF	TGTGCCAGCAGCTTGCAGGGACAGGGAGCGACTGAAGCTTTCTTT	.	TRBD1	TRBJ1-1	TRBV5-4	15
CASSLAGVQETQYF	TGTGCCAGCAGCTTGGCCGGGGTCCAAGAGACCCAGTACTTC	.	.	TRBJ2-5	TRBV5-4	14
CASSSVLAGGQDTQYF	TGTGCCAGCAGTTCCGTACTAGCGGGGGGGCAAGATACGCAGTATTTT	once	TRBD2	TRBJ2-3	TRBV6-5	16
CASSLQTGNTEAFF	TGTGCCAGCAGCCTCCAAACAGGGAACACTGAAGCTTTCTTT	once	.	TRBJ1-1	TRBV11-2	14
CASSVGSGGYRSGNTIYF	TGTGCCAGCAGCGTCGGGTCAGGGGGCTATAGGTCTGGAAACACCATATATTTT	few	TRBD1	TRBJ1-3	TRBV7-2	18